The present T cell receptor beta chain was sequenced within a study of T cell responses to AZD1222 COVID-19 vaccine. Turning to this clone: Its antigen is undetermined.

Whole-study findings and limits: Sampling captured repertoires only after the peak T cell response. CD4 TCRs linked to vaccination spanned spike, dominating at 160-218 and 743-854.

Trimming cost V 5 bases and J 6 bases; bases outside gene matches: 12. The CDR3 covers 17 residues. Per the germline V gene, CDR1 is LGHDT and CDR2 is YNNKEL (reference sequence). Measured with immunoSEQ multiplex PCR; TCRdb has only the in-frame clones, and not every one. The table includes 90,000 to 110,000 clones, roughly 88% detected once. The material sequenced was peripheral blood, taken on day 0 of AZD1222 vaccination. J is TRBJ1-6 and V is TRBV3-1 (or the pseudogene TRBV3-2); 8 bases fit TRBD1. The receptor comes from an adult in good health. This CDR3 is CASSLRFQGASNSPLHF. CDR3 DNA: TGTGCCAGCAGCTTACGATTTCAGGGGGCGAGTAATTCACCCCTCCACTTT.